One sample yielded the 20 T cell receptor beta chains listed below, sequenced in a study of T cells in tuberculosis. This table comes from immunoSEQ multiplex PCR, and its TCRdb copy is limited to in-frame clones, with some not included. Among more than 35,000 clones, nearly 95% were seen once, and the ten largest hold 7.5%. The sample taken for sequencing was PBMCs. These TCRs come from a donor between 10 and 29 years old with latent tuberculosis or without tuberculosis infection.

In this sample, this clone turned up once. In DNA, the CDR3 is TGTGCCAGCAGCCCAATAGCGGGAGATCGGGGCGGGGAGCTGTTTTTT. This codes for CASSPIAGDRGGELFF. The chain couples TRBV7-8 to TRBJ2-2; 9 positions agree with TRBD2. V gave up 5 bases and J gave up 7 bases; unmatched junction bases: 11. The germline CDR1 and CDR2 sequences are SGHVS and FQNEAQ. The CDR3 sequence is 16 residues long.

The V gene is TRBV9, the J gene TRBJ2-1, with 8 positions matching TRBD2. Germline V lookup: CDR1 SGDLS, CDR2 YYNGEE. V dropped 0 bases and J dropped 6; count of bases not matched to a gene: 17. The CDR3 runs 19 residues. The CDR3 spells CASSVAMIGRGGPTNEQFF. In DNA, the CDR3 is TGTGCCAGCAGCGTAGCTATGATCGGACGCGGGGGGCCCACCAATGAGCAGTTCTTC.

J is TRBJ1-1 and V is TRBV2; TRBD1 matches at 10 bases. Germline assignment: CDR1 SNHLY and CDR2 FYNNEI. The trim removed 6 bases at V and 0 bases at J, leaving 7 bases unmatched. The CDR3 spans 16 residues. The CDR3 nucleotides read TGTGCCAGCAGAGAAACCGGGACAGGGGTGAACACTGAAGCTTTCTTT. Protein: CASRETGTGVNTEAFF.

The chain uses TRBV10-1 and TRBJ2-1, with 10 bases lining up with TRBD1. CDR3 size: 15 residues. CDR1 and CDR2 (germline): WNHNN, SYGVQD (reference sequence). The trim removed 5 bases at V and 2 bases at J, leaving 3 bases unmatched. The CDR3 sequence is CASSMGQGPYNEQFF. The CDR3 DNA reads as TGCGCCAGCAGTATGGGACAGGGGCCCTACAATGAGCAGTTCTTC.

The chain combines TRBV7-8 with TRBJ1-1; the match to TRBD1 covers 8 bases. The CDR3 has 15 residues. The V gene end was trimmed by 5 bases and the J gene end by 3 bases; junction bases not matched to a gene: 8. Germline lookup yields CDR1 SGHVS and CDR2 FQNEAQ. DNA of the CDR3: TGTGCCAGCAGCGATCCCGGACAGGGCTACACTGAAGCTTTCTTT. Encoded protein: CASSDPGQGYTEAFF.

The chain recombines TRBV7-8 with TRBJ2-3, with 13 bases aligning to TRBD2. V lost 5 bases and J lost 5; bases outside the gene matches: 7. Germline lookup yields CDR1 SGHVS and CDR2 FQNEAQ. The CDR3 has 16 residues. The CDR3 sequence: CASSTGLAGAGDTQYF. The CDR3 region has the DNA TGTGCCAGCAGCACCGGACTAGCGGGGGCCGGAGATACGCAGTATTTT.

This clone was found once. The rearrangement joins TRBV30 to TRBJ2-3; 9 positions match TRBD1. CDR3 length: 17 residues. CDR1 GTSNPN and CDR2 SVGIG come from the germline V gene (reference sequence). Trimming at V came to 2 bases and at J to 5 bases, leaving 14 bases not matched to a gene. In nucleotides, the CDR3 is TGTGCCTGGAGTCTCCTGGGACAGGGTCCAGCGAGAGATACGCAGTATTTT. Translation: CAWSLLGQGPARDTQYF.

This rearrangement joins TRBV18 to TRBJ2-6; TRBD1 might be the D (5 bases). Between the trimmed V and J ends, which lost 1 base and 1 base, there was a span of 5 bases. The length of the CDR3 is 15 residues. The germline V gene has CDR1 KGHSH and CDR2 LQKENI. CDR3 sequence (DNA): TGTGCCAGCTCACCACAGGGGTCTGGGGCCAACGTCCTGACTTTC. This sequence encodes CASSPQGSGANVLTF.

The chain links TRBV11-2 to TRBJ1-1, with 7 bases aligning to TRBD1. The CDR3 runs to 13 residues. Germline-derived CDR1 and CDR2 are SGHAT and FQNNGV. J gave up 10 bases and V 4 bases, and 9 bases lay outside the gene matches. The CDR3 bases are TGTGCCAGCAGCTCCGGGACAGTGGAGTCAGCTTTCTTT. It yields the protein CASSSGTVESAFF.

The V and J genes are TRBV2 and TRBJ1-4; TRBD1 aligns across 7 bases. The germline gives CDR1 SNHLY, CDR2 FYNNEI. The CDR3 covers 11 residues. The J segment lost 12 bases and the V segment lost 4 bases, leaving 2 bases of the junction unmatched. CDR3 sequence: CASSGDSELFF. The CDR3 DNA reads TGTGCCAGCAGTGGGGACAGTGAACTGTTTTTT. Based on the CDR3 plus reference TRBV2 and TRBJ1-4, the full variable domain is EPEVTQTPSHQVTQMGQEVILRCVPISNHLYFYWYRQILGQKVEFLVSFYNNEISEKSEIFDDQFSVERPDGSNFTLKIRSTKLEDSAMYFCASSGDSELFFGSGTQLSVL.

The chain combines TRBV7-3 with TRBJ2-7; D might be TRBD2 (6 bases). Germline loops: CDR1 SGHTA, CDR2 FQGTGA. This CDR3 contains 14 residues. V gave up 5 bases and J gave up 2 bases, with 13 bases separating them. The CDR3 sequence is CASSPQGGPYEQYF. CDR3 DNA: TGTGCCAGCAGCCCCCAGGGAGGTCCCTACGAGCAGTACTTC.

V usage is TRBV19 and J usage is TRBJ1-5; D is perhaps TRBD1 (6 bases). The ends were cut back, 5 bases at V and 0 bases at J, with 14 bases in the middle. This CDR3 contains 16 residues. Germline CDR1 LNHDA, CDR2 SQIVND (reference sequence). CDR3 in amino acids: CASSPIQGFSNQPQHF. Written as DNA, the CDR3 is TGTGCCAGTAGTCCAATACAGGGTTTTAGCAATCAGCCCCAGCATTTT.

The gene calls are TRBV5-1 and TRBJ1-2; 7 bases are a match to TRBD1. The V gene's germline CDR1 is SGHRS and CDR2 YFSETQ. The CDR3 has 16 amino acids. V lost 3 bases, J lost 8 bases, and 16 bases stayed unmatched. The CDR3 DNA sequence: TGCGCCAGCAGCTCGTCCACAGGGGCTACCGCTAGGGGCTACACCTTC. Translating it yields CASSSSTGATARGYTF.

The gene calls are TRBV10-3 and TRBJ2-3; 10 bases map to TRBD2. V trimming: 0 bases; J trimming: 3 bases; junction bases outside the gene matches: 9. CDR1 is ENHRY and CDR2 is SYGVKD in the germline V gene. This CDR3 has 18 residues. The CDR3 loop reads CAISESEQAGGETDTQYF. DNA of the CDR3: TGTGCCATCAGTGAGTCGGAACAAGCGGGAGGGGAGACAGATACGCAGTATTTT.

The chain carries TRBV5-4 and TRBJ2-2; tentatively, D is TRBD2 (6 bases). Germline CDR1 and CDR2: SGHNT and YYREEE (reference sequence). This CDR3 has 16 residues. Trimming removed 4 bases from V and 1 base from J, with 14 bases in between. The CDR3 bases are TGTGCCAGCAGCAAGTCGAGACTAGGGAACACCGGGGAGCTGTTTTTT. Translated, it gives CASSKSRLGNTGELFF.

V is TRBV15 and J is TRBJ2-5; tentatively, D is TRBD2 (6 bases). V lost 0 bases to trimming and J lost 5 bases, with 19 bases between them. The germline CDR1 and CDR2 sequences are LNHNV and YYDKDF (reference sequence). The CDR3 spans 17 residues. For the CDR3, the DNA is TGTGCCACCAGCAGAGAAACGGGAGCGTCCTGGGGGGAGACCCAGTACTTC. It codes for CATSRETGASWGETQYF.

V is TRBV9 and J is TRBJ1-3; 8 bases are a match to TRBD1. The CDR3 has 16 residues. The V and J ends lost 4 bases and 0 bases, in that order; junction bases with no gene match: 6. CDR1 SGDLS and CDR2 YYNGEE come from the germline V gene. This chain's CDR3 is CASSPYGTGSGNTIYF. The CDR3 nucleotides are TGTGCCAGCAGCCCTTACGGGACAGGCTCTGGAAACACCATATATTTT.

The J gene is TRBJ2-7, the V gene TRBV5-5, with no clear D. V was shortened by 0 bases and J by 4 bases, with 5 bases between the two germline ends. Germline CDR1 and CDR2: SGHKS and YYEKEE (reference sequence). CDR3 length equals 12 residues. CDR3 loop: CASSLETYEQYF. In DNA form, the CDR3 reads TGTGCCAGCAGCTTGGAAACTTACGAGCAGTACTTC.

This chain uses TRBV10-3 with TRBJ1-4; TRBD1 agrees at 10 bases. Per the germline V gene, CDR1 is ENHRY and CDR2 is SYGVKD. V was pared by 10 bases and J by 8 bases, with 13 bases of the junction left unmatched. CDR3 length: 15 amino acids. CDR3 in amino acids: CATKGQGVRHEKLFF. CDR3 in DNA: TGTGCCACCAAAGGACAGGGGGTGCGCCACGAAAAACTGTTTTTT.

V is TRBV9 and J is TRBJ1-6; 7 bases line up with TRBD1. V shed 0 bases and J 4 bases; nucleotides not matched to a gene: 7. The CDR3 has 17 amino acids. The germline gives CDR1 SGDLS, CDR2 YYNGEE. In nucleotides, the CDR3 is TGTGCCAGCAGCGTAGAATTAGGGGGCTTTTATAATTCACCCCTCCACTTT. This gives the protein CASSVELGGFYNSPLHF.